What follows is one TCR beta chain and its context. Here immunoSEQ multiplex PCR was the method, and the copy in TCRdb shows in-frame clones only, minus some. The sample shows roughly 200,000 clones, just over 85% of them seen only once. The sample originates from a study of blood T cell repertoires in COVID-19. Germline CDR1 and CDR2: KGHDR and SFDVKD. V gave up 5 bases and J gave up 4 bases, with 18 bases separating them. This CDR3 is built from 16 residues. The rearrangement uses TRBV24-1 and TRBJ2-3; D might be TRBD1 (7 bases). The receptor comes from a woman aged 40 to 49 with acute COVID-19. The sequenced sample was PBMCs or T cells enriched from blood (not recorded which). CDR3 sequence reads: CATSVRWGRGADTQYF. CDR3 DNA sequence: TGTGCCACCAGTGTGCGTTGGGGCAGGGGGGCAGATACGCAGTATTTT.